The rows below give T cell receptor beta chains drawn from one sample of a study of neurological immune-mediated disorders. TCRdb re-derived calls from the 5' RACE reads in MiXCR, one entry per CDR3 protein. The sample includes 65,000 to 70,000 distinct CDR3 sequences, roughly 3.9% seen only once; the top ten take 1% to 1.5%. Sequencing was performed on PBMCs. The receptors were sampled from a man aged 30 to 39 with multiple sclerosis. CDR3s include the opening cysteine and the closing phenylalanine or tryptophan. Fields, in order: J gene, V gene, CDR3 length, D gene, clone size, CDR3 protein, CDR3 DNA. D genes are given only for firm matches. Clone size is given for some rows only: seen once, a few or many times, or a class if the clone is expanded.

TRBJ1-2 TRBV24-1 12 NA many CATSDSSGSYTF TGTGCCACCAGTGATTCGTCAGGGAGCTACACCTTC
TRBJ2-5 TRBV7-2 13 NA many CASRNDRQETQYF TGTGCCAGCAGGAACGACAGGCAAGAGACCCAGTACTTC
TRBJ1-1 TRBV5-1 14 NA many CASGRGWGETEAFF TGCGCCAGCGGTCGGGGTTGGGGGGAAACTGAAGCTTTCTTT
TRBJ1-2 TRBV2 18 TRBD1 many CASSVTGTGGSGDYGYTF TGTGCCAGCAGTGTCACCGGGACAGGGGGCAGTGGTGACTATGGCTACACCTTC
TRBJ1-1 TRBV7-8 12 NA many CASSSGVGEAFF TGTGCCAGCAGCTCCGGGGTCGGGGAAGCTTTCTTT
TRBJ2-1 TRBV5-1 18 TRBD2 many CASSLGTSGGSAYNEQFF TGCGCCAGCAGCTTGGGGACTAGCGGGGGTTCCGCCTACAATGAGCAGTTCTTC
TRBJ1-1 TRBV7-2 14 TRBD1 many CASSLNRGATEAFF TGTGCCAGCAGCTTAAACAGGGGTGCCACTGAAGCTTTCTTT
TRBJ2-7 TRBV7-2 14 NA many CASSSVPGAGEQYF TGTGCCAGCAGCTCGGTGCCGGGGGCAGGCGAGCAGTACTTC
TRBJ2-5 TRBV10-3 19 TRBD1 many CAIKNHPLGQGPSQETQYF TGTGCCATAAAAAACCACCCTTTGGGACAGGGGCCCTCACAAGAGACCCAGTACTTC
TRBJ2-2 TRBV4-1 15 TRBD1 many CASSEGTGNTGELFF TGCGCCAGCAGCGAAGGGACAGGGAACACCGGGGAGCTGTTTTTT
TRBJ2-7 TRBV13 15 NA NA CASSLGGTLGYEQYF TGTGCCAGCAGCTTAGGGGGCACCCTCGGGTACGAGCAGTACTTC
TRBJ2-3 TRBV7-2 16 NA many CASSLGGAGFTDTQYF TGTGCCAGCAGCTTAGGCGGGGCGGGGTTCACAGATACGCAGTATTTT
TRBJ2-7 TRBV4-1 16 TRBD1 many CASSQGTGGNWYEQYF TGCGCCAGCAGCCAAGGAACAGGGGGAAACTGGTACGAGCAGTACTTC
TRBJ2-7 TRBV5-1 12 NA NA CASSQTSGEQYF TGCGCCAGCAGCCAAACATCGGGCGAGCAGTACTTC
TRBJ2-2 TRBV3-1 16 TRBD1 many CASSREGGAYTGELFF TGTGCCAGCAGCCGAGAAGGGGGCGCTTACACCGGGGAGCTGTTTTTT
TRBJ2-7 TRBV10-2 11 NA many CASSGNYEQYF TGCGCCAGCAGTGGGAACTACGAGCAGTACTTC
TRBJ2-5 TRBV7-2 16 TRBD2 few CASSLDASGGTRTQYF TGTGCCAGCAGCTTAGATGCTAGCGGGGGGACCCGGACCCAGTACTTC
TRBJ2-1 TRBV7-9 12 NA many CASSLAGGEQFF TGTGCCAGCAGCTTAGCTGGGGGTGAGCAGTTCTTC
TRBJ1-1 TRBV30 14 NA NA CAWRIYSPNTEAFF TGTGCCTGGAGAATCTACAGCCCGAACACTGAAGCTTTCTTT
TRBJ1-2 TRBV6-5 13 TRBD1 many CASSHRGDYGYTF TGTGCCAGCAGTCACAGGGGCGACTATGGCTACACCTTC
TRBJ2-1 TRBV2 14 NA many CASSGRVSYNEQFF TGTGCCAGCAGTGGGAGGGTATCCTACAATGAGCAGTTCTTC
TRBJ1-5 TRBV5-1 16 NA many CASSLEGTAGNQPQHF TGCGCCAGCAGCTTGGAGGGTACGGCGGGCAATCAGCCCCAGCATTTT
TRBJ1-5 TRBV4-1 15 NA few CASSQVGQYNQPQNF TGCGCCAGCAGCCAAGTCGGGCAGTATAATCAGCCCCAGAATTTT
TRBJ2-7 TRBV7-2 15 NA many CASSHRGESSYEQYF TGTGCCAGCAGCCATAGGGGGGAGAGCTCCTACGAGCAGTACTTC
TRBJ1-5 TRBV20-1 14 NA many CSASKPRSNQPQHF TGCAGTGCTAGTAAACCCCGGAGCAATCAGCCCCAGCATTTT
TRBJ1-3 TRBV12-3/TRBV12-4 13 NA many CASSGAGANTIYF TGTGCCAGCAGTGGTGCAGGGGCAAACACCATATATTTT
TRBJ1-1 TRBV16 16 NA NA CASSQWRVSKNTEAFF TGTGCCAGCAGCCAATGGAGGGTGTCGAAGAACACTGAAGCTTTCTTT
TRBJ1-2 TRBV10-3 14 TRBD1 many CALRMTGGLNGYTF TGTGCCCTACGGATGACAGGGGGCCTAAATGGCTACACCTTC
TRBJ1-5 TRBV20-1 13 TRBD1 many CSARTGGNQPQHF TGCAGTGCTAGGACAGGGGGCAATCAGCCCCAGCATTTT
TRBJ2-1 TRBV3-1 15 NA many CASSQGRNPYNEQFF TGTGCCAGCAGCCAAGGTCGCAACCCTTACAATGAGCAGTTCTTC
TRBJ1-1 TRBV27 13 NA many CASRGQGRAEAFF TGTGCCAGCAGGGGCCAGGGGAGGGCTGAAGCTTTCTTT
TRBJ1-1 TRBV20-1 14 NA many CSARVPGLNTEAFF TGCAGTGCTAGAGTCCCGGGATTGAACACTGAAGCTTTCTTT
TRBJ2-1 TRBV29-1 15 NA many CSVEDSATNYNEQFF TGCAGCGTTGAAGATTCGGCGACTAACTACAATGAGCAGTTCTTC
TRBJ1-6 TRBV20-1 15 NA few CSARDPVYDNSPLHF TGCAGTGCTAGAGATCCTGTTTATGATAATTCACCCCTCCACTTT
TRBJ1-2 TRBV6-5 13 NA many CASSQTVNYGYTF TGTGCCAGCAGTCAGACTGTTAACTATGGCTACACCTTC
TRBJ1-2 TRBV2 14 NA many CASSLTGGIYGYTF TGTGCCAGCAGTCTAACCGGGGGCATCTATGGCTACACCTTC
TRBJ2-3 TRBV20-1 14 NA many CSALRPLFTDTQYF TGCAGTGCCCTGCGCCCCCTCTTCACAGATACGCAGTATTTT
TRBJ1-3 TRBV12-5 15 NA many CASGLGTTRGNTIYF TGTGCTAGTGGTTTGGGTACTACGAGGGGAAACACCATATATTTT
TRBJ1-5 TRBV4-1 14 NA few CASSQDRNNQPQHF TGCGCCAGCAGCCAAGACAGAAACAATCAGCCCCAGCATTTT
TRBJ2-5 TRBV5-1 18 TRBD2 many CASSLVSLAGGPQETQYF TGCGCCAGCAGCTTGGTATCACTAGCGGGGGGACCACAAGAGACCCAGTACTTC
TRBJ2-7 TRBV29-1 15 TRBD1 many CSVGILGTGLYEQYF TGCAGCGTTGGAATATTAGGGACAGGCCTCTACGAGCAGTACTTC
TRBJ2-7 TRBV27 15 TRBD2 few CASSPGTRGGYEQYF TGTGCCAGCAGTCCCGGGACTAGAGGGGGCTACGAGCAGTACTTC
TRBJ1-1 TRBV6-2/TRBV6-3 14 NA few CASSYPGAGTEAFF TGTGCCAGCAGTTACCCGGGGGCGGGTACTGAAGCTTTCTTT
TRBJ2-3 TRBV7-6 16 NA few CASSLGSLGNTDTQYF TGTGCCAGCAGCTTAGGGTCCCTGGGGAACACAGATACGCAGTATTTT
TRBJ1-3 TRBV20-1 15 NA many CSASILGGPGNTIYF TGCAGTGCTAGTATCCTGGGGGGGCCTGGAAACACCATATATTTT